These 7 T cell receptor beta chains were all obtained from the same sample, sequenced in a study of PD-L1 blockade in urothelial cancer. Using immunoSEQ multiplex PCR, the repertoire was profiled, and TCRdb retains in-frame clones only, with some absent. The sample includes about 91,000 clones, over 65% seen only once; the top ten take about 8.4%. Time point reported: peripheral blood 6 weeks after treatment start. Sequencing used PBMCs, obtained around atezolizumab (anti-PD-L1) treatment. The receptor set was obtained from an older man with urothelial cancer.

The chain joins TRBV29-1 to TRBJ1-1, with TRBD1 matching over 9 bases. CDR3 length: 17 amino acids. From germline, CDR1 is SQVTM and CDR2 ANQGSEA. The V segment lost 8 bases and the J segment 2 bases; nucleotides outside the gene matches: 18. CDR3 protein: CSSLPADTGGYNTEAFF. The CDR3 nucleotides read TGCAGCTCCCTCCCCGCCGACACAGGGGGCTACAACACTGAAGCTTTCTTT.

The V call is TRBV29-1, the J call TRBJ2-3; 10 bases are a match to TRBD1. Trimming removed 1 base from V and 3 bases from J; junction bases left unmatched: 4. CDR1 is SQVTM, CDR2 ANQGSEA, per germline. The CDR3 runs 15 residues. CDR3: CSVEAWTGGTDTQYF. The DNA of the CDR3 is TGCAGCGTTGAAGCCTGGACAGGGGGGACAGATACGCAGTATTTT.

This sequence joins TRBV5-8 and TRBJ2-5; TRBD2 agrees at 13 bases. Germline V gives CDR1 SGHTS, CDR2 YDEGEE. V was clipped by 4 bases and J by 5 bases; unmatched bases: 8. The CDR3 consists of 16 residues. The CDR3 nucleotides are TGTGCCAGCAGCGCTAGACTAGCGGGAGGCCCTGAGACCCAGTACTTC. This codes for CASSARLAGGPETQYF.

The V and J genes are TRBV27 and TRBJ2-7; TRBD2 matches at 10 bases. Germline V gene data show CDR1 as MNHEY and CDR2 as SMNVEV (reference sequence). The V segment lost 2 bases and the J segment 7 bases; nucleotides outside the gene matches: 5. The CDR3 spans 14 residues. The CDR3 spells CASSLLAGEDEQYF. CDR3 nucleotide sequence: TGTGCCAGCAGTTTACTAGCGGGAGAGGATGAGCAGTACTTC.

This chain joins TRBV7-4 and TRBJ1-3; D is uncertain. The germline gives CDR1 SGHVT, CDR2 SQSDAQ. The CDR3 totals 16 residues. With 0 bases removed from V and 0 bases from J, the gap between germline ends came to 9 bases. CDR3 coding DNA: TGTGCCAGCAGCTTAGCGGAGCGTCTCTCTGGAAACACCATATATTTT. It is translated as CASSLAERLSGNTIYF.

The J gene is TRBJ2-7, the V gene TRBV6-1; D may be TRBD2 (6 bases). Trimming removed 3 bases from V and 2 bases from J, with 17 bases in between. Germline lookup yields CDR1 MNHNS and CDR2 SASEGT. The CDR3 runs to 16 residues. The DNA of the CDR3 is TGTGCCAGCAGTGAGCTTGCCTGGGGGGAGACCTACGAGCAGTACTTC. Amino acids: CASSELAWGETYEQYF.

The V and J genes are TRBV6-6 and TRBJ1-1; 8 bases map to TRBD1. CDR1 and CDR2 (germline): MNHNY, SVGAGI (reference sequence). The CDR3 extends over 13 amino acids. The junction had 5 bases not matched to a gene; V was cut back by 6 bases and J by 5 bases. The CDR3 DNA reads TGTGCCAGCAGCCTCGGACAGGGTACTGAAGCTTTCTTT. It encodes CASSLGQGTEAFF.